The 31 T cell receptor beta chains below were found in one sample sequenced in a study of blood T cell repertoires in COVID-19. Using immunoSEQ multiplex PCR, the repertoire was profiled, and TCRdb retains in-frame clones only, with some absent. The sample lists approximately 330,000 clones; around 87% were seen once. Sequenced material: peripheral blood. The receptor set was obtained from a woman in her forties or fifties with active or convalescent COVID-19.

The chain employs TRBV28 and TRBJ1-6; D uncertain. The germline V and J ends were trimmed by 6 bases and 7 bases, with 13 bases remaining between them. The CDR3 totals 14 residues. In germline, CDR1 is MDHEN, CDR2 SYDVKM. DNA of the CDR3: TGTGCCAGCAGCCAAGGGAGGGTGAATTCACCCCTCCACTTT. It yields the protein CASSQGRVNSPLHF.

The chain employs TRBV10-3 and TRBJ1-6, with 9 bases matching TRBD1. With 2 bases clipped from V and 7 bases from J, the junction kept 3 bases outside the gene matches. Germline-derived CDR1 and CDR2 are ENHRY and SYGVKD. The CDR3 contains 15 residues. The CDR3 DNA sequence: TGTGCCATCAGTGAGGCCGGGACAGGGAATTCACCCCTCCACTTT. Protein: CAISEAGTGNSPLHF.

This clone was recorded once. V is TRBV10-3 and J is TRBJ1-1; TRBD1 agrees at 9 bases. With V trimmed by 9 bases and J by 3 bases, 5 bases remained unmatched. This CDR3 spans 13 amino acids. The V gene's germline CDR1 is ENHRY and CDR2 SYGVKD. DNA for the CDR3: TGTGCCATGACAGGGGGTCCGGACACTGAAGCTTTCTTT. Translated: CAMTGGPDTEAFF.

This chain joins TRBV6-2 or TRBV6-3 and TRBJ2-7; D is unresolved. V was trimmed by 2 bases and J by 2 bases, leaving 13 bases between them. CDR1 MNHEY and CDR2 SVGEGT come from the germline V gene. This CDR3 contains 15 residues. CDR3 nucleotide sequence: TGTGCCAGCAGTTACCACGTACTGTTGGCCTACGAGCAGTACTTC. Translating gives CASSYHVLLAYEQYF.

The DNA for the CDR3 is TGTGCCAGCAGTGCTCCTCGGGACAGGTTTGCGAATTCACCCCTCCACTTT. Translated, it gives CASSAPRDRFANSPLHF. The chain joins TRBV28 to TRBJ1-6, with TRBD1 matching over 8 bases. The CDR3 loop spans 17 amino acids. Germline V gene sequence: CDR1 MDHEN, CDR2 SYDVKM. The J segment lost 7 bases and the V segment lost 5 bases, leaving 13 bases of the junction unmatched. Drawing the rest from reference TRBV28 and TRBJ1-6, the complete variable domain is DVKVTQSSRYLVKRTGEKVFLECVQDMDHENMFWYRQDPGLGLRLIYFSYDVKMKEKGDIPEGYSVSREKKERFSLILESASTNQTSMYLCASSAPRDRFANSPLHFGNGTRLTVT.

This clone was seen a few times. The CDR3 region has the DNA TGTGCCAGCAGCCGTCCCGGGACAGGCGAAGCTTTCTTT. Amino acids: CASSRPGTGEAFF. This chain joins TRBV5-4 and TRBJ1-1; TRBD1 aligns across 8 bases. The CDR3 totals 13 residues. With V trimmed by 4 bases and J by 8 bases, 7 bases remained unmatched. CDR1 is SGHNT, CDR2 YYREEE, per germline (reference sequence).

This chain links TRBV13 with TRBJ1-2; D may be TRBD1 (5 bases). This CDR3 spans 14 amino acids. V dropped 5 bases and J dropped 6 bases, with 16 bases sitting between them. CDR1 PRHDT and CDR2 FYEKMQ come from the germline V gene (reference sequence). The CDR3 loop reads CASSIHRLGDGYTF. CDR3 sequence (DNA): TGTGCCAGCAGCATCCACAGGCTAGGGGATGGCTACACCTTC.

CDR3 protein: CASSLASMPYEQYF. As DNA, the CDR3 is TGCGCCAGCAGCTTGGCCTCTATGCCGTACGAGCAGTACTTC. The chain is built from TRBV5-1 and TRBJ2-7; D call uncertain. With 0 bases removed from V and 4 bases from J, the gap between germline ends came to 11 bases. Germline V gene data show CDR1 as SGHRS and CDR2 as YFSETQ. The CDR3 is 14 amino acids. The variable domain in full, with the rest retrieved from reference TRBV5-1 and TRBJ2-7, is KAGVTQTPRYLIKTRGQQVTLSCSPISGHRSVSWYQQTPGQGLQFLFEYFSETQRNKGNFPGRFSGRQFSNSRSEMNVSTLELGDSALYLCASSLASMPYEQYFGPGTRLTVT.

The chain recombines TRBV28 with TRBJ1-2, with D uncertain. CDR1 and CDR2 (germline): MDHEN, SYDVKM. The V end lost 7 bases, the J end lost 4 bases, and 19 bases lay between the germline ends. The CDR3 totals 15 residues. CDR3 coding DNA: TGTGCCAGCATAAAATCCTCGGCAGGCGCCTATGGCTACACCTTC. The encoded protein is CASIKSSAGAYGYTF.

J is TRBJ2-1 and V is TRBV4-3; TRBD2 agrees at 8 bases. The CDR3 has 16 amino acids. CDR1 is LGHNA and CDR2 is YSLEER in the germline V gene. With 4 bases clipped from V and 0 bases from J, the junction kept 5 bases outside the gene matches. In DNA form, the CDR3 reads TGCGCCAGCAGCCCACGACTAGCGAGCTCCTACAATGAGCAGTTCTTC. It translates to CASSPRLASSYNEQFF.

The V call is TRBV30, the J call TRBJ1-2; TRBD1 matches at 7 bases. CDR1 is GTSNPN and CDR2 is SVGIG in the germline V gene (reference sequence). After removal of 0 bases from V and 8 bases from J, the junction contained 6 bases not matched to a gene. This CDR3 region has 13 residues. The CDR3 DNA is TGTGCCTGGAGTGTACGCCAGGGGGACGGCTACACCTTC. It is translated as CAWSVRQGDGYTF.

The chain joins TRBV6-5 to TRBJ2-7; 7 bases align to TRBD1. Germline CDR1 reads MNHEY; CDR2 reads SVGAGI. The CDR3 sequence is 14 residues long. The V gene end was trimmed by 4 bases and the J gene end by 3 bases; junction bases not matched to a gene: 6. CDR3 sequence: CASSSTGTNYEQYF. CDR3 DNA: TGTGCCAGCAGTTCGACAGGGACAAACTACGAGCAGTACTTC.

CDR3 DNA: TGTGCCAGCAGCGTCCAGCGGGGCTGGGTCTTCTCTGGGGCCAACGTCCTGACTTTC. Translation gives CASSVQRGWVFSGANVLTF. The rearrangement links TRBV9 to TRBJ2-6, with TRBD2 matching 7 bases. CDR3 size: 19 residues. From germline, CDR1 is SGDLS and CDR2 YYNGEE. The J segment lost 0 bases and the V segment lost 2 bases, leaving 11 bases of the junction unmatched. Full variable domain (missing parts from reference TRBV9 and TRBJ2-6): DSGVTQTPKHLITATGQRVTLRCSPRSGDLSVYWYQQSLDQGLQFLIQYYNGEERAKGNILERFSAQQFPDLHSELNLSSLELGDSALYFCASSVQRGWVFSGANVLTFGAGSRLTVL.

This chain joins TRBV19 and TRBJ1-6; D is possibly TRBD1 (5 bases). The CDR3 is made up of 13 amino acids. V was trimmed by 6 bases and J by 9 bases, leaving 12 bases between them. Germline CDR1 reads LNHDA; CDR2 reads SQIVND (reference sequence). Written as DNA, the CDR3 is TGTGCCAGTAGACAGGTAGCAGGTTCACCCCTCCACTTT. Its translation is CASRQVAGSPLHF.

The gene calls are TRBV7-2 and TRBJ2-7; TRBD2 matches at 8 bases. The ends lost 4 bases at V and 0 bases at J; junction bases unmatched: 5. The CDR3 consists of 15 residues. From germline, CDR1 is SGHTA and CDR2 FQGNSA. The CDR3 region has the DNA TGTGCCAGCAGCTGGAGAGCGGGGGCCTCCTACGAGCAGTACTTC. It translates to CASSWRAGASYEQYF.

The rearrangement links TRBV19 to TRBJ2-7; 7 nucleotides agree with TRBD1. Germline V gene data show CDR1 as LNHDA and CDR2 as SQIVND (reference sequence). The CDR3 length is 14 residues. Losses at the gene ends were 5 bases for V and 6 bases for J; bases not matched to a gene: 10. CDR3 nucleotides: TGTGCCAGTAGTCCTACCCAGGGGGTCTCCGAGCAGTACTTC. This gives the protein CASSPTQGVSEQYF.

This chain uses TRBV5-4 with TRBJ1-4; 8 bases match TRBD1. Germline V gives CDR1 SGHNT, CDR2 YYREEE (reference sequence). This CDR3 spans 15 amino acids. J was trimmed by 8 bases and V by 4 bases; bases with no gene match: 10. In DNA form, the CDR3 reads TGTGCCAGCAGCCCAGTAGGACAGGGAAGGGAAAAACTGTTTTTT. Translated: CASSPVGQGREKLFF.

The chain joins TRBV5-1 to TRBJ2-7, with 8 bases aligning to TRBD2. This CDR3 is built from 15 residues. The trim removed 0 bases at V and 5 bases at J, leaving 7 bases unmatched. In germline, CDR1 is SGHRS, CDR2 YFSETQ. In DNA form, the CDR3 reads TGCGCCAGCAGCTTGGCGCGACTAGCGTCGGACGAGCAGTACTTC. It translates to CASSLARLASDEQYF.

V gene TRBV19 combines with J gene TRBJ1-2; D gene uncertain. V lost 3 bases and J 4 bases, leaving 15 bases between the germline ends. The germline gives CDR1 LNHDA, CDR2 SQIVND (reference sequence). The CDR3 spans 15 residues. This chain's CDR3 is CASSMWGEGSYGYTF. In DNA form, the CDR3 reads TGTGCCAGTAGTATGTGGGGAGAGGGTTCCTATGGCTACACCTTC.

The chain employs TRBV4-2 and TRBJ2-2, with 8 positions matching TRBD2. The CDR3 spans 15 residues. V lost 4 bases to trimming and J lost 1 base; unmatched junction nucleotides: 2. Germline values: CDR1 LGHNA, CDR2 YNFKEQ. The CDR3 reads CASSPREGNTGELFF. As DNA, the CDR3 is TGTGCCAGCAGCCCCCGGGAGGGGAACACCGGGGAGCTGTTTTTT.

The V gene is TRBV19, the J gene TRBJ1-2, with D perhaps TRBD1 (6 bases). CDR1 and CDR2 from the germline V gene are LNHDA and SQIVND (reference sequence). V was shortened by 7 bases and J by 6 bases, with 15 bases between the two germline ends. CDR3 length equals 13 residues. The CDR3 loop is CASKEQGRNGYTF. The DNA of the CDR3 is TGTGCCAGTAAGGAGCAGGGGCGTAATGGCTACACCTTC.

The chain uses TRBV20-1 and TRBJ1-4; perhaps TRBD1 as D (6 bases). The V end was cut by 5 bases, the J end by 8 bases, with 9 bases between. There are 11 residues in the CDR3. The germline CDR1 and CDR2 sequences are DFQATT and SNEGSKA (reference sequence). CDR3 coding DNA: TGCAGTGCTCTAACAGGGGAAAAACTGTTTTTT. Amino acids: CSALTGEKLFF.

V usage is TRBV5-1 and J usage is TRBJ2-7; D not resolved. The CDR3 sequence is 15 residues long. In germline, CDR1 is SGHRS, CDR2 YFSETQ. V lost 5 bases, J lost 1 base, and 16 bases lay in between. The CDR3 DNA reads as TGCGCCAGCAGTGGTTTTGGGCAATTATCCTACGAGCAGTACTTC. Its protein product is CASSGFGQLSYEQYF.

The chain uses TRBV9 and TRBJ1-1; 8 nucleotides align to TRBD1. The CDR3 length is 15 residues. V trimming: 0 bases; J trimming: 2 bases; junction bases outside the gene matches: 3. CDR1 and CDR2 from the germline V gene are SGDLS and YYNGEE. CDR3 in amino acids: CASSVGTGLNTEAFF. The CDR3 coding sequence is TGTGCCAGCAGCGTAGGGACAGGGCTTAACACTGAAGCTTTCTTT.

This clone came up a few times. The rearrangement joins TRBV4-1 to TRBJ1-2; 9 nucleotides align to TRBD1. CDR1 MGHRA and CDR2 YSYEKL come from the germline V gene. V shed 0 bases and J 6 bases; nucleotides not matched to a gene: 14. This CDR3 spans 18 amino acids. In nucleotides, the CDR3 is TGCGCCAGCAGCCAAGATTTTGACGGACAGGGGATGGACGATGGCTACACCTTC. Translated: CASSQDFDGQGMDDGYTF.

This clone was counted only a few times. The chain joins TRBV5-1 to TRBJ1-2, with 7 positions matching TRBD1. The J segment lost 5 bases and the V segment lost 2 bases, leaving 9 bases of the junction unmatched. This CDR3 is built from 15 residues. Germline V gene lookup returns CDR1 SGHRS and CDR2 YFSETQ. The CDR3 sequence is CASSLRQGRRYGYTF. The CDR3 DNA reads TGCGCCAGCAGCTTAAGACAGGGACGGCGTTATGGCTACACCTTC.

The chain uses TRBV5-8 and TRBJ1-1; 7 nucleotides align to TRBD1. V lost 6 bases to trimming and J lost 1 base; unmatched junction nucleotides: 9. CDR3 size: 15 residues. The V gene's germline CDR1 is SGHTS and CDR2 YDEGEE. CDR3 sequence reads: CASTLGQTRNTEAFF. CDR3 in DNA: TGTGCCAGCACCCTGGGACAGACGAGGAACACTGAAGCTTTCTTT.

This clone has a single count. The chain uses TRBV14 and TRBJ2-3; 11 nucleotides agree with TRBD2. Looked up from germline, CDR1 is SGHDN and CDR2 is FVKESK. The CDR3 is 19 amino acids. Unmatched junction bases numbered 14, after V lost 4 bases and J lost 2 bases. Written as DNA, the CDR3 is TGTGCCAGCAGCCGCCTCCGAGGGACTAGCGGTCATCACACAGATACGCAGTATTTT. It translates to CASSRLRGTSGHHTDTQYF.

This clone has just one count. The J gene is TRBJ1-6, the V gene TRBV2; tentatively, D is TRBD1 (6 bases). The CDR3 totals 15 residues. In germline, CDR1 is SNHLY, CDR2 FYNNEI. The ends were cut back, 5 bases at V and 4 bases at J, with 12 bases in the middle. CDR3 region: CASSSSGAYNSPLHF. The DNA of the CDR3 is TGTGCCAGCAGTAGTTCAGGGGCGTATAATTCACCCCTCCACTTT.

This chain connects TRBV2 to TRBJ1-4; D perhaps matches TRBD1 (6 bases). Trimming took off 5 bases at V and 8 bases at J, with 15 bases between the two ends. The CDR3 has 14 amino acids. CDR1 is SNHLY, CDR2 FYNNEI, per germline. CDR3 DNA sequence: TGTGCCAGCAGTCAACAGGGTGTAGGGGAAAAACTGTTTTTT. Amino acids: CASSQQGVGEKLFF.

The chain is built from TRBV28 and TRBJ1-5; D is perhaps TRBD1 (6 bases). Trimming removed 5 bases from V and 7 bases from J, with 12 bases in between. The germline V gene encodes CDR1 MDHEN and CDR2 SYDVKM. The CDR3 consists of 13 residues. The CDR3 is CASSPQGKQPQHF. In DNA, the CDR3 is TGTGCCAGCAGTCCACAGGGTAAGCAGCCCCAGCATTTT. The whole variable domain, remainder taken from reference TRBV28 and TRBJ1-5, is DVKVTQSSRYLVKRTGEKVFLECVQDMDHENMFWYRQDPGLGLRLIYFSYDVKMKEKGDIPEGYSVSREKKERFSLILESASTNQTSMYLCASSPQGKQPQHFGDGTRLSIL.